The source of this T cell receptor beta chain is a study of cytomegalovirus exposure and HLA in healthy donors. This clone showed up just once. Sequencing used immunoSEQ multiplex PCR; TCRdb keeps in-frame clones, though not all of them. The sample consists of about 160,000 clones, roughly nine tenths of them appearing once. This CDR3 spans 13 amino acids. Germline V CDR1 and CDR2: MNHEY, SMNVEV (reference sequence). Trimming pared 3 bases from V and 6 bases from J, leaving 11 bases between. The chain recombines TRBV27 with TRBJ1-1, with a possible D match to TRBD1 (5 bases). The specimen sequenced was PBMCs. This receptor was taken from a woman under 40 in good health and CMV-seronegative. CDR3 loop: CASSFRGAAEAFF. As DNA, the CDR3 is TGTGCCAGCAGTTTTAGGGGCGCCGCTGAAGCTTTCTTT.